The 5 T cell receptor beta chains in this list originate from one sample, sequenced in a study of shared clonotypes between healthy human individuals. Profiling relied on immunoSEQ multiplex PCR, and the TCRdb table lists in-frame clones only, not all of them. The table includes about 450,000 clones, about 76% detected once. Sequences were obtained from PBMCs. These receptors originate from a woman between 40 and 55 years old in good health. Some clones in this sample may be carry-over from other donors' samples.

The rearrangement joins TRBV6-5 to TRBJ1-4; D is uncertain. V was shortened by 0 bases and J by 0 bases, with 8 bases between the two germline ends. This CDR3 has 16 amino acids. CDR1 and CDR2 (germline): MNHEY, SVGAGI. The CDR3: CASSYSPIATNEKLFF. DNA of the CDR3: TGTGCCAGCAGTTACTCCCCAATAGCAACTAATGAAAAACTGTTTTTT.

The chain employs TRBV5-4 and TRBJ2-2; 8 positions match TRBD1. This CDR3 has 18 amino acids. V trimming: 7 bases; J trimming: 3 bases; junction bases outside the gene matches: 17. Germline V gene sequence: CDR1 SGHNT, CDR2 YYREEE (reference sequence). The CDR3 DNA is TGTGCCAGCGGCAATCGGACAGGGAGTGGGCCTTACACCGGGGAGCTGTTTTTT. Its protein product is CASGNRTGSGPYTGELFF.

The rearrangement uses TRBV4-1 and TRBJ2-1; 12 bases fit TRBD2. The length of the CDR3 is 16 residues. J lost 6 bases, V lost 4 bases, and 7 bases had no gene match. In germline, CDR1 is MGHRA, CDR2 YSYEKL. CDR3 DNA: TGCGCCAGCAGCCCCCGCGGACTAGCGGGGCCCAATGAGCAGTTCTTC. Its translation: CASSPRGLAGPNEQFF.

This chain uses TRBV5-1 with TRBJ2-1; a possible D gene is TRBD2 (5 bases). V was pared by 3 bases and J by 0 bases, with 13 bases between. The CDR3 runs 16 residues. The germline V gene has CDR1 SGHRS and CDR2 YFSETQ. The CDR3 reads CASSSIAIPSYNEQFF. For the CDR3, the DNA is TGCGCCAGCAGCTCAATAGCGATTCCCTCCTACAATGAGCAGTTCTTC.

The CDR3 DNA reads TGTGCCAGCAGCCCGAGTGGGGATGGGGCCAACGTCCTGACTTTC. Its translation: CASSPSGDGANVLTF. This chain connects TRBV7-7 to TRBJ2-6; no reliable D call. The CDR3 is made up of 15 amino acids. Trimming took 5 bases from V and 3 from J, leaving 11 bases between them. CDR1 SSHAT and CDR2 FNYEAQ come from the germline V gene (reference sequence).